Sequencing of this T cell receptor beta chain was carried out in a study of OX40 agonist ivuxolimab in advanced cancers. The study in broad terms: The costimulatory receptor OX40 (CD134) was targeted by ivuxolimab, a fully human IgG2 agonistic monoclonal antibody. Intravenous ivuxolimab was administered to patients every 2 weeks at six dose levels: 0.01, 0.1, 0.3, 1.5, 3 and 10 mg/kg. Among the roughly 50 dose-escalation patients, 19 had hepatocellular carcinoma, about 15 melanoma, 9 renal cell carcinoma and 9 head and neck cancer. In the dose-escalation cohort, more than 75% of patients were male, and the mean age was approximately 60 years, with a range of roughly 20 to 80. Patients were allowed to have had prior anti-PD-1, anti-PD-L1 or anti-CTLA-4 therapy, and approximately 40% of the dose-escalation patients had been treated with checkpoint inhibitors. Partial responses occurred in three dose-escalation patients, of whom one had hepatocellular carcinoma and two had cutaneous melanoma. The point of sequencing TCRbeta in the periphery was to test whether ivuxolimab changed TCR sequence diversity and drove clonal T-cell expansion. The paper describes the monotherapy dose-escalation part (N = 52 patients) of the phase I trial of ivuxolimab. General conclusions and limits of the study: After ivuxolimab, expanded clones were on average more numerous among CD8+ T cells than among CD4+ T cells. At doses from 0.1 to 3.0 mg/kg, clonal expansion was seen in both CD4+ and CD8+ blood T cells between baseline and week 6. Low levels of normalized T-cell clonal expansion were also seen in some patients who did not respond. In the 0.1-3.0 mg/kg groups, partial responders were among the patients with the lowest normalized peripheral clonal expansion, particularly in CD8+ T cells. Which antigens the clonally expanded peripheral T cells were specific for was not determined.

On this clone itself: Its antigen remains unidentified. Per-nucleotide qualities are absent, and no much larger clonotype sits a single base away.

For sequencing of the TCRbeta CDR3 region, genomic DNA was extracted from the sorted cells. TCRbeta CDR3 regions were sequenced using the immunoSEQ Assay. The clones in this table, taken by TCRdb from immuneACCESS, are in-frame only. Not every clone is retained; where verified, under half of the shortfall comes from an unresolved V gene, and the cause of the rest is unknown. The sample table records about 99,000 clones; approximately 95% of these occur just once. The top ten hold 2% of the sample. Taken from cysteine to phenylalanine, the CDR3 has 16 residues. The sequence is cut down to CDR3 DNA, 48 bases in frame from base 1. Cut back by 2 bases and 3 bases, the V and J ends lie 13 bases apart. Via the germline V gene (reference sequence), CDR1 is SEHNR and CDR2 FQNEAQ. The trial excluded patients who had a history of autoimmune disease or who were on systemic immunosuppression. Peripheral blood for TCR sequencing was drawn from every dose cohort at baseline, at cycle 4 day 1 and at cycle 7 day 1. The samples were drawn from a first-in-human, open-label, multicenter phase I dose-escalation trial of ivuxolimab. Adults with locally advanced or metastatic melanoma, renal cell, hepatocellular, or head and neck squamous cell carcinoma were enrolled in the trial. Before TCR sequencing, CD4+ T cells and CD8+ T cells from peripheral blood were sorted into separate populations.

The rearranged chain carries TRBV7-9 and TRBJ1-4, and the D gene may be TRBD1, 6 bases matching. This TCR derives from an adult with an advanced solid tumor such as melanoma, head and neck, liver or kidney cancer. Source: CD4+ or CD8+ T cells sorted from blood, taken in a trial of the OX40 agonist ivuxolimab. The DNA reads TGTGCCAGCAGCTTAATAAGACAGGATGCTAATGAAAAACTGTTTTTT. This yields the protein CASSLIRQDANEKLFF.